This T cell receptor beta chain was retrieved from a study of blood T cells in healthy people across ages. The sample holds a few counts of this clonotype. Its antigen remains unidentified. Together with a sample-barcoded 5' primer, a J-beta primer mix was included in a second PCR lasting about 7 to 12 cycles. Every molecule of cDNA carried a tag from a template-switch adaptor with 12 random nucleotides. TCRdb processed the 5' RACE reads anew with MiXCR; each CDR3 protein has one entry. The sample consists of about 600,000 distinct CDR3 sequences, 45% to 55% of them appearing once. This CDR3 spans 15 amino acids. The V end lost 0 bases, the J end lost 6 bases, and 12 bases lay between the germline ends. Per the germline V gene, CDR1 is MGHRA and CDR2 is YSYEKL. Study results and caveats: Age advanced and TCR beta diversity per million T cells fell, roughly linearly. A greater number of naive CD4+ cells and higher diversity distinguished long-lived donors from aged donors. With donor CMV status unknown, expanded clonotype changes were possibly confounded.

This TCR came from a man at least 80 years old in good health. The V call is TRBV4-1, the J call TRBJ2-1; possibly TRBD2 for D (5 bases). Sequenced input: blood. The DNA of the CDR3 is TGCGCCAGCAGCCAAGATGGCGACTACATCAATGAGCAGTTCTTC. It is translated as CASSQDGDYINEQFF.